This is a list of T cell receptor beta chains from one sample in a study of ipilimumab plus nivolumab after autologous stem cell transplantation. Only in-frame clones appear in the TCRdb table, and some are missing; sequencing was by immunoSEQ multiplex PCR. The sample shows fewer than 95,000 clones, 83% of them seen only once. The sequences come from PBMCs, collected in a trial of ipilimumab plus nivolumab as post-transplant consolidation. Receptor source: a male donor with diffuse large B-cell lymphoma. The CDR3 runs from the conserved cysteine through the conserved F or W. A D gene is named only where the DNA matches it firmly. Not every row has a clone size; where given, it reads once, few, many or a size class.

TRBD2	TRBJ2-1	TRBV25-1	.	TGTGCCAGCAGTGAAGGGACTACGTCCTACAATGAGCAGTTCTTC	CASSEGTTSYNEQFF
TRBD1	TRBJ1-1	TRBV6-1	.	TGTGCCAGCAGTGGAAAAAGACAGGGATCAGCACTGAACACTGAAGCTTTCTTT	CASSGKRQGSALNTEAFF
.	TRBJ1-6	TRBV7-8	.	TGTGCCAGCAGCCCCTCGACCGCGAGCTCCTATAATTCACCCCTCCACTTT	CASSPSTASSYNSPLHF
.	TRBJ2-1	TRBV7-6	.	TGTGCCAGCAGTTTAGCGGTCCGGCAGAATGAGCAGTTCTTC	CASSLAVRQNEQFF
.	TRBJ1-4	TRBV28	.	TGTGCCAGCAGGGGATTGGCCGGGACAACGGAAAAACTGTTTTTT	CASRGLAGTTEKLFF
TRBD1	TRBJ2-7	TRBV4-2	.	TGTGCCAGCAGCCAAGAGTTAAGGGGGCGATACGAGCAGTACTTC	CASSQELRGRYEQYF
.	TRBJ2-7	TRBV27	.	TGTGCCAGCAGGTACAGGTCACTTTCCTACGAGCAGTACTTC	CASRYRSLSYEQYF
.	TRBJ1-1	TRBV5-1	.	TGCGCCAGCAGCCCCTTCTCTGGGGGCGGGACTGAAGCTTTCTTT	CASSPFSGGGTEAFF
.	TRBJ2-2	TRBV9	.	TGTGCCAGCAGCGTAGGAAGGGTTGGGACCGGGGAGCTGTTTTTT	CASSVGRVGTGELFF
.	TRBJ2-7	TRBV6-5	.	TGTGCCAGCAGGGCAGGACAGAAGAATGCGCAGTACTTC	CASRAGQKNAQYF
.	TRBJ2-2	TRBV5-6	.	TGTGCCAGCAGCTGGGACCTAAACACCGGGGAGCTGTTTTTT	CASSWDLNTGELFF
.	TRBJ1-4	TRBV2	.	TGTGCCAGCAACGGGGGCGGCAATGAAAAACTGTTTTTT	CASNGGGNEKLFF
TRBD1	TRBJ1-5	TRBV27	few	TGTGCCAGCAGAAAGACAGGGTCTAGCAATCAGCCCCAGCATTTT	CASRKTGSSNQPQHF
.	TRBJ2-7	TRBV7-2	.	TGTGCCAGCAGCTTAGTGTTGGGGAGCGAGCAGTACTTC	CASSLVLGSEQYF
TRBD1	TRBJ1-6	TRBV7-2	few	TGTGCCAGCAGCTTATCCGCCGGACAGGAGAATTCACCCCTCCACTTT	CASSLSAGQENSPLHF
TRBD1	TRBJ1-2	TRBV7-9	few	TGTGCCAGCAGCCGACAGGGCTACAATGGCTACACCTTC	CASSRQGYNGYTF
.	TRBJ1-2	TRBV6-6	.	TGTGCCAGCCAGGTAGCAGAAGACTATGGCTACACCTTC	CASQVAEDYGYTF
TRBD2	TRBJ2-3	TRBV4-1	.	TGCGCCAGCAGCCAGTTCCACGGAGCGGGGGGCCACACAGATACGCAGTATTTT	CASSQFHGAGGHTDTQYF
TRBD1	TRBJ2-1	TRBV30	.	TGTGCCTGGAGTAATAATAGGGGGCCGTCCATTTATGAGCAGTTCTTC	CAWSNNRGPSIYEQFF
TRBD1	TRBJ2-1	TRBV10-1	.	TGCGCCAGCAGTACAACCGGGACAGGGAGTTATGAGCAGTTCTTC	CASSTTGTGSYEQFF
TRBD1	TRBJ1-6	TRBV5-5	few	TGTGCCAGCAGCTCTGGGACAGGGGGTAATTCACCCCTCCACTTT	CASSSGTGGNSPLHF
TRBD2	TRBJ2-3	TRBV5-4	once	TGTGCCAGCAGCCTAGCGGGGGGGCTGGCGACAGATACGCAGTATTTT	CASSLAGGLATDTQYF
TRBD1	TRBJ2-1	TRBV6-5	once	TGTGCCAGCAGTTATGGGACAGGGTATGCGAATGAGCAGTTCTTC	CASSYGTGYANEQFF
.	TRBJ1-3	TRBV2	.	TGTGCCAGCAGAGAGGGACCCTTCTCTGGAAACACCATATATTTT	CASREGPFSGNTIYF
TRBD2	TRBJ2-3	TRBV29-1	once	TGCAGCGTTGGGGAGCGGGAGGTATGGGATACGCAGTATTTT	CSVGEREVWDTQYF
.	TRBJ1-1	TRBV9	.	TGTGCCAGCAGCCCCCAAACGAGGGGAACTGAAGCTTTCTTT	CASSPQTRGTEAFF
TRBD1	TRBJ1-2	TRBV7-2	.	TGTGCCAGCAGCTTAGCCGGCGGACAGGCCGGAGGATACACCTTC	CASSLAGGQAGGYTF
.	TRBJ1-2	TRBV19	.	TGTGCCAGTACTCCATCCCGGGCGTATGGCTACACCTTC	CASTPSRAYGYTF
.	TRBJ2-7	TRBV6-1	.	TGTGCCAGCATCTACAGGGAGGGGATGGGCTACGAGCAGTACTTC	CASIYREGMGYEQYF
.	TRBJ1-5	TRBV6-1	.	TGTGCCAGCAGTGGCCGAGGTCCCATGGGCAATCAGCCCCAGCATTTT	CASSGRGPMGNQPQHF
.	TRBJ1-6	TRBV7-3	.	TGTGCCAGCAGCCGGGTCGCGTTCGGGGCTAACTCACCCCTCCACTTT	CASSRVAFGANSPLHF
.	TRBJ1-3	TRBV18	.	TGTGCCAGCTCACGACAGGCCGAGAGCTCTGGAAACACCATATATTTT	CASSRQAESSGNTIYF
.	TRBJ1-2	TRBV16	.	TGTGCCAGCAGCCAATCACGGGCAGGAACGGTTGATGGCTACACCTTC	CASSQSRAGTVDGYTF
.	TRBJ2-2	TRBV5-6	.	TGTGCCAGCAGCCCGGGGATCACCGGGGAGCTGTTTTTT	CASSPGITGELFF
.	TRBJ1-6	TRBV2	.	TGTGCCAGCGGCGGAGGGCCTGGAACACCCCTCCACTTT	CASGGGPGTPLHF
.	TRBJ1-3	TRBV5-6	.	TGTGCCAGCAGCTTGCCCAGGTCGTTTAGTGGAAACACCATATATTTT	CASSLPRSFSGNTIYF
TRBD1	TRBJ2-7	TRBV4-2	.	TGTGCCAGCAGCCCGAAACCGACAGGGGGCCACTCCTACGAGCAGTACTTC	CASSPKPTGGHSYEQYF
.	TRBJ1-4	TRBV27	.	TGTGCCAGCAGTCCGAACAGGTCCAGACCTGAAAAACTGTTTTTT	CASSPNRSRPEKLFF
TRBD2	TRBJ2-7	TRBV5-1	once	TGCGCCAGCAGCGACCGGCCTAGCGGGGGGCTCGAGCAGTACTTC	CASSDRPSGGLEQYF
.	TRBJ2-3	TRBV19	.	TGTGCCAGTAGTATAGGGCAGCAATCATTTAGCCGCACAGATACGCAGTATTTT	CASSIGQQSFSRTDTQYF
.	TRBJ2-1	TRBV4-3	.	TGCGCCAGCAGCCAAGGAGGGGGGCATGAGCAGTTCTTC	CASSQGGGHEQFF
TRBD2	TRBJ2-5	TRBV9	.	TGTGCCAGCAGCGACCGGGCCGGGGGGGAGACCCAGTACTTC	CASSDRAGGETQYF
TRBD2	TRBJ2-5	TRBV27	.	TGTGCCAGCAGTCCGATACGACTAGCGGGGGGGCCTAGGATTGGAGAGACCCAGTACTTC	CASSPIRLAGGPRIGETQYF
.	TRBJ2-5	TRBV10-2	.	TGCGCCAGCAGAGACAGGACCTCCCAAGAGACCCAGTACTTC	CASRDRTSQETQYF
TRBD2	TRBJ2-3	TRBV7-6	.	TGTGCCAGCAGCCGCGGGGGTCCTAGCACAGATACGCAGTATTTT	CASSRGGPSTDTQYF
TRBD2	TRBJ2-1	TRBV30	.	TGTGCCTGGAGTGTAAGGCTAGCGGGTAAGAGCAGCTCCTACAATGAGCAGTTCTTC	CAWSVRLAGKSSSYNEQFF
TRBD1	TRBJ2-2	TRBV19	.	TGTGCCAGTACCACAGGGGGGAACACCGGGGAGCTGTTTTTT	CASTTGGNTGELFF
TRBD2	TRBJ2-1	TRBV29-1	.	TGCAGCGTTAAGCGGGGGTTTAATGAGCAGTTCTTC	CSVKRGFNEQFF
.	TRBJ1-2	TRBV2	.	TGTGCCAGCAGTGACGACAACTATGGCTACACCTTC	CASSDDNYGYTF
.	TRBJ1-2	TRBV19	.	TGTGCCAGTAGCCAATCCTGGAGAGGGGTCTATGGCTACACCTTC	CASSQSWRGVYGYTF
TRBD1	TRBJ1-1	TRBV19	.	TGTGCCAGTAGGAGACTCCGGGACAGGGCTCCGACTGAAGCTTTCTTT	CASRRLRDRAPTEAFF
.	TRBJ1-1	TRBV5-5	.	TGTGCCAGCAGCTTGCAGGGACGGCCGAACACTGAAGCTTTCTTT	CASSLQGRPNTEAFF
.	TRBJ1-6	TRBV6-1	.	TGTGCCAGCAGTGAAGAACTGGTGGGACAAATTAATTCACCCCTCCACTTT	CASSEELVGQINSPLHF
.	TRBJ1-4	TRBV7-9	.	TGTGCCAGCAGCTTCGCAGGGGCTAATGAAAAACTGTTTTTT	CASSFAGANEKLFF
TRBD2	TRBJ2-3	TRBV9	.	TGTGCCAGCAGCGTTCTAGCGGGGGTGGCAGATACGCAGTATTTT	CASSVLAGVADTQYF